Below are 14 T cell receptor beta chains sequenced from a single sample in a study of T-cell reconstitution after alpha-beta-depleted transplantation in children. Researchers prepared the TCRbeta library using unique molecular identifiers, the study reports. In TCRdb, the PCR reads were re-called with MiXCR into one record per CDR3 protein. The sample lists about 200,000 distinct CDR3 sequences, roughly 6.6% occurring once. Sequenced here: PBMCs, sampled before TCRalphabeta/CD19-depleted stem cell transplant. The receptor set was obtained from a boy between 2 and 10 years old with acute lymphoblastic leukemia, due to receive a stem cell transplant.

The CDR3 bases are TGTGCTAGTGGTTCGGGGGGGGAAACGAATGAGCAGTTCTTC. It translates to CASGSGGETNEQFF. J is TRBJ2-1 and V is TRBV12-5; 8 bases line up with TRBD2. Losses at the gene ends were 4 bases for V and 7 bases for J; bases not matched to a gene: 6. Germline V lookup: CDR1 LGHNT, CDR2 FRNRAP. There are 14 residues in the CDR3.

This clonotype was counted ten times or more. The chain uses TRBV27 and TRBJ2-7, with TRBD2 matching over 10 bases. V lost 5 bases, J lost 1 base, and 2 bases stayed unmatched. CDR3 size: 14 residues. From germline, CDR1 is MNHEY and CDR2 SMNVEV (reference sequence). CDR3 nucleotides: TGTGCCAGCAGTATACTAGCGGGGTCCTACGAGCAGTACTTC. Amino acid sequence: CASSILAGSYEQYF.

This clonotype was seen a few times. The chain recombines TRBV11-1 with TRBJ1-4; D possibly corresponds to TRBD1 (5 bases). V gave up 5 bases and J gave up 4 bases, with 23 bases separating them. The CDR3 covers 18 residues. In germline, CDR1 is SGHAT, CDR2 FQDESV (reference sequence). CDR3 DNA: TGTGCCAGCAGCCCCCGAATGATGACAGAACCCAATAATGAAAAACTGTTTTTT. It specifies CASSPRMMTEPNNEKLFF.

This clonotype was recorded many times. The chain uses TRBV7-2 and TRBJ2-1; D possibly corresponds to TRBD2 (5 bases). V lost 5 bases and J lost 0, with 11 bases in between. Germline-derived CDR1 and CDR2 are SGHTA and FQGNSA. CDR3 length equals 15 residues. The CDR3: CASSNQRPSYNEQFF. CDR3 DNA: TGTGCCAGCAGCAACCAGCGGCCCTCCTACAATGAGCAGTTCTTC.

The rearrangement joins TRBV4-1 to TRBJ2-6; TRBD2 agrees at 8 bases. J lost 0 bases, V lost 1 base, and 2 bases had no gene match. This CDR3 comprises 17 residues. Germline CDR1 MGHRA, CDR2 YSYEKL. CDR3 loop: CASSQATSGSGANVLTF. Here the CDR3 DNA reads TGCGCCAGCAGCCAAGCTACTAGCGGCTCTGGGGCCAACGTCCTGACTTTC.

V usage is TRBV28 and J usage is TRBJ1-5; maybe TRBD1 (5 bases). The CDR3 extends over 15 amino acids. Per the germline V gene, CDR1 is MDHEN and CDR2 is SYDVKM. V lost 6 bases and J lost 0, with 12 bases in between. CDR3 in amino acids: CASRSPQGSNQPQHF. The CDR3 region has the DNA TGTGCCAGCAGGTCCCCGCAGGGTAGCAATCAGCCCCAGCATTTT. Looking up the rest from reference TRBV28 and TRBJ1-5 gives the full variable domain: DVKVTQSSRYLVKRTGEKVFLECVQDMDHENMFWYRQDPGLGLRLIYFSYDVKMKEKGDIPEGYSVSREKKERFSLILESASTNQTSMYLCASRSPQGSNQPQHFGDGTRLSIL.

A word on this clonotype: Just one base apart from a much larger clone, this may be a read error. The chain carries TRBV20-1 and TRBJ2-7; D might be TRBD1 (5 bases). Germline V gene lookup returns CDR1 DFQATT and CDR2 SNEGSKA (reference sequence). This CDR3 spans 14 amino acids. The CDR3 loop reads CSAGEPRVADEQYF. Here the CDR3 DNA reads TGCAGTGCTGGAGAACCCAGGGTGGCCGACGAGCAGTACTTC.

About this clonotype: One junction end does not reproduce the germline sequence, and a read error may be involved. The rearrangement links TRBV5-6 to TRBJ2-4; D may match TRBD1 or TRBD2 (5 bases each). The germline gives CDR1 SGHDT, CDR2 YYEEEE. This CDR3 is built from 13 residues. The CDR3, as DNA: TGTGCCAGCAGCCATACCCGGGACCCTAGGGCGCACTTC. It codes for CASSHTRDPRAHF.

This clonotype was recorded many times. The rearrangement links TRBV6-2 or TRBV6-3 to TRBJ2-7; D is perhaps TRBD1 (6 bases). This CDR3 has 13 residues. The V and J ends lost 5 bases and 1 base respectively, with 9 bases between them. Germline-derived CDR1 and CDR2 are MNHEY and SVGEGT. The CDR3 is CASSRQASYEQYF. The CDR3, as DNA: TGTGCCAGCAGTAGACAGGCATCCTACGAGCAGTACTTC.

This clonotype appeared many times. V usage is TRBV12-3 or TRBV12-4 and J usage is TRBJ2-7; TRBD1 is a possible D gene (6 bases). V was pared by 7 bases and J by 6 bases, with 13 bases between. This CDR3 spans 12 amino acids. The CDR3 sequence is CASTQRGGEQYF. The CDR3 nucleotides are TGTGCCAGCACCCAAAGAGGGGGCGAGCAGTACTTC.

This clonotype was detected many times. This chain uses TRBV18 with TRBJ1-3; a possible D gene is TRBD1 (6 bases). V lost 3 bases, J lost 2 bases, and 14 bases lay in between. The CDR3 has 16 residues. The germline V gene encodes CDR1 KGHSH and CDR2 LQKENI. CDR3 sequence: CASSPQGPYAGNTIYF. DNA of the CDR3: TGTGCCAGCTCACCCCAGGGGCCGTACGCTGGAAACACCATATATTTT.

J is TRBJ2-7 and V is TRBV6-1, with 10 bases fitting TRBD1. The CDR3 is 12 amino acids. Germline loops: CDR1 MNHNS, CDR2 SASEGT. After removal of 6 bases from V and 6 bases from J, the junction contained 2 bases not matched to a gene. The CDR3 here is CASRRTGGEQYF. The CDR3 nucleotides read TGTGCCAGCAGGAGGACAGGGGGCGAGCAGTACTTC.

This clonotype was seen many times. V and J are TRBV28 and TRBJ1-1, with a tentative D call TRBD1 (6 bases). With 6 bases removed from V and 5 bases from J, the gap between germline ends came to 16 bases. CDR3 length: 14 residues. Germline CDR1 is MDHEN and CDR2 is SYDVKM. The CDR3 DNA reads as TGTGCCAGCAGCCTAGGGGGGGCGAGGACTGAAGCTTTCTTT. Translated: CASSLGGARTEAFF.

The rearrangement uses TRBV7-8 and TRBJ1-1; D gene unclear. V lost 8 bases, J lost 0 bases, and 7 bases lay in between. The CDR3 spans 12 residues. CDR1 SGHVS and CDR2 FQNEAQ come from the germline V gene. This chain's CDR3 is CASLPVNTEAFF. The CDR3 DNA sequence: TGTGCCAGCTTACCGGTGAACACTGAAGCTTTCTTT.